A single sample gave rise to the 26 T cell receptor beta chains below, sequenced in a study of control samples from healthy donors and cancer patients. Clones were sequenced by immunoSEQ multiplex PCR, and TCRdb holds only the in-frame ones, with some missing. The sample comprises about 140,000 clones, 91% of which are singletons, and about 7.6% rests with the top ten. The sequenced sample was blood. The receptors come from a man younger than 35 in good health.

The chain is built from TRBV7-9 and TRBJ1-2; tentatively, D is TRBD1 (5 bases). CDR3 length: 17 residues. Germline V CDR1 and CDR2: SEHNR, FQNEAQ (reference sequence). The V end was cut by 1 base, the J end by 4 bases, with 19 bases between. CDR3 in amino acids: CASSLGLQATNVYGYTF. The CDR3 DNA reads TGTGCCAGCAGCTTAGGATTACAGGCAACCAACGTCTATGGCTACACCTTC.

The V and J genes are TRBV19 and TRBJ2-4; 7 bases are shared with TRBD1. The V and J ends lost 5 bases and 0 bases, in that order; junction bases with no gene match: 7. In germline, CDR1 is LNHDA, CDR2 SQIVND (reference sequence). The CDR3 extends over 16 amino acids. Written as DNA, the CDR3 is TGTGCCAGTAGTTACCGGGACAGCCTAGCCAAAAACATTCAGTACTTC. Its translation: CASSYRDSLAKNIQYF.

The chain employs TRBV9 and TRBJ1-6, with 9 bases that match TRBD1. The CDR3 runs to 15 residues. With V trimmed by 0 bases and J by 10 bases, 5 bases remained unmatched. The germline V gene encodes CDR1 SGDLS and CDR2 YYNGEE. This CDR3 reads CASSVVDRGKSPLHF. CDR3 nucleotide sequence: TGTGCCAGCAGCGTAGTAGACAGGGGGAAATCACCCCTCCACTTT.

The CDR3 nucleotides read TGTGCCAGTAGTAATAACCAGGTCCCGTTGAACATTCAGTACTTC. Translation gives CASSNNQVPLNIQYF. V is TRBV19 and J is TRBJ2-4, with D unresolved. V was cut by 4 bases and J by 7 bases, with 17 bases left in between. Looked up from germline, CDR1 is LNHDA and CDR2 is SQIVND (reference sequence). The CDR3 covers 15 residues.

The gene calls are TRBV7-9 and TRBJ2-7; D might be TRBD1 (5 bases). V was trimmed by 4 bases and J by 2 bases, leaving 15 bases between them. There are 15 residues in the CDR3. Germline CDR1 reads SEHNR; CDR2 reads FQNEAQ (reference sequence). CDR3 nucleotides: TGTGCCAGCAGCTCCCACAGGATTACTCCCTACGAGCAGTACTTC. It codes for CASSSHRITPYEQYF.

The chain combines TRBV9 with TRBJ1-4; possible D gene TRBD1, 6 bases. V dropped 2 bases and J dropped 8 bases, with 16 bases sitting between them. The germline V gene encodes CDR1 SGDLS and CDR2 YYNGEE. The CDR3 runs 15 residues. The CDR3 DNA follows: TGTGCCAGCAGCGTGACAGGTGGGGGTAGCGAAAAACTGTTTTTT. Translation gives CASSVTGGGSEKLFF. Complete variable domain (other parts from reference TRBV9 and TRBJ1-4): DSGVTQTPKHLITATGQRVTLRCSPRSGDLSVYWYQQSLDQGLQFLIQYYNGEERAKGNILERFSAQQFPDLHSELNLSSLELGDSALYFCASSVTGGGSEKLFFGSGTQLSVL.

This clone was recorded only once. The chain joins TRBV30 to TRBJ2-7, with TRBD1 matching 12 bases. Germline CDR1 GTSNPN, CDR2 SVGIG (reference sequence). V gave up 6 bases and J gave up 3 bases; unmatched junction bases: 6. The CDR3 has 14 amino acids. CDR3 nucleotides: TGTGCCTGCATCCGGGACAGGGGGCTCTACGAGCAGTACTTC. Translated: CACIRDRGLYEQYF.

This clone came up once. The chain has TRBV18 and TRBJ1-1, with 12 bases identical to TRBD1. Losses at the gene ends were 4 bases for V and 4 bases for J; bases not matched to a gene: 7. The CDR3 is 16 amino acids. Germline-derived CDR1 and CDR2 are KGHSH and LQKENI. The CDR3 DNA is TGTGCCAGCTCACGGGGACAGGGGGCGGTGGGCACTGAAGCTTTCTTT. Protein sequence: CASSRGQGAVGTEAFF. The full variable domain, rest sourced from reference TRBV18 and TRBJ1-1, is NAGVMQNPRHLVRRRGQEARLRCSPMKGHSHVYWYRQLPEEGLKFMVYLQKENIIDESGMPKERFSAEFPKEGPSILRIQQVVRGDSAAYFCASSRGQGAVGTEAFFGQGTRLTVV.

This clone was seen just once. This chain uses TRBV19 with TRBJ1-5, with D perhaps matching TRBD1 (6 bases). The length of the CDR3 is 15 residues. In germline, CDR1 is LNHDA, CDR2 SQIVND (reference sequence). V was cut by 5 bases and J by 1 base, with 12 bases left in between. The CDR3 reads CASSSGANSNQPQHF. CDR3 DNA: TGTGCCAGTAGTTCAGGGGCGAACAGCAATCAGCCCCAGCATTTT.

The genes are TRBV2 and TRBJ1-2; a weak D match, TRBD1 (6 bases). CDR1 and CDR2 (germline): SNHLY, FYNNEI. The CDR3 runs to 12 residues. Trimming removed 7 bases at V and 4 bases at J, with 10 bases between. CDR3 nucleotides: TGTGCCAGCAAAGGGGGTGGCTATGGCTACACCTTC. This sequence encodes CASKGGGYGYTF.

J is TRBJ2-2 and V is TRBV29-1, with unresolved D. The CDR3 has 13 residues. Germline CDR1 and CDR2: SQVTM and ANQGSEA. With 5 bases removed from V and 1 base from J, the gap between germline ends came to 8 bases. The CDR3 region is CSVRSVNTGELFF. The CDR3, as DNA: TGCAGCGTTAGGTCCGTGAACACCGGGGAGCTGTTTTTT.

This clone was recorded only once. The chain is built from TRBV5-1 and TRBJ2-5; tentative D call: TRBD2 (6 bases). The germline V and J ends were trimmed by 0 bases and 4 bases, with 10 bases remaining between them. Germline assignment: CDR1 SGHRS and CDR2 YFSETQ. The CDR3 consists of 14 residues. This CDR3 is CASSLGQGGETQYF. In DNA form, the CDR3 reads TGCGCCAGCAGCTTGGGGCAGGGAGGAGAGACCCAGTACTTC.

The chain recombines TRBV5-5 with TRBJ1-1; D not certain. CDR1 and CDR2 from the germline V gene are SGHKS and YYEKEE (reference sequence). Trimming shortened V by 0 bases and J by 1 base, and 7 bases separated the two germline ends. CDR3 length equals 14 residues. Written as DNA, the CDR3 is TGTGCCAGCAGCTTGGCCTTGGCGAACACTGAAGCTTTCTTT. It specifies CASSLALANTEAFF. The entire variable domain, with the rest obtained from reference TRBV5-5 and TRBJ1-1, is as follows: DAGVTQSPTHLIKTRGQQVTLRCSPISGHKSVSWYQQVLGQGPQFIFQYYEKEERGRGNFPDRFSARQFPNYSSELNVNALLLGDSALYLCASSLALANTEAFFGQGTRLTVV.

This clone was seen repeatedly, ten times or more. The gene calls are TRBV3-1 (or the pseudogene TRBV3-2) and TRBJ2-7; D gene unclear. Per germline, CDR1 LGHDT and CDR2 YNNKEL (reference sequence). With 4 bases removed from V and 3 bases from J, the gap between germline ends came to 13 bases. This CDR3 comprises 14 residues. CDR3 residues: CASSPQLSDYEQYF. As DNA, the CDR3 is TGTGCCAGCAGCCCGCAACTCTCGGACTACGAGCAGTACTTC.

CDR3 in amino acids: CASSRPGRTDTQYF. In DNA, the CDR3 is TGTGCCAGCAGTCGCCCGGGGCGCACAGATACGCAGTATTTT. This chain links TRBV6-5 with TRBJ2-3, with D perhaps being TRBD1 or TRBD2 (5 bases each). There are 14 residues in the CDR3. Germline loops: CDR1 MNHEY, CDR2 SVGAGI. The ends were cut back, 5 bases at V and 1 base at J, with 10 bases in the middle.

This sequence joins TRBV28 and TRBJ2-3; the D gene is possibly TRBD1 (6 bases). CDR3 size: 17 residues. Per the germline V gene, CDR1 is MDHEN and CDR2 is SYDVKM. The V gene lost 3 bases and the J gene lost 0 bases, with 16 bases spanning the gap. The DNA for the CDR3 is TGTGCCAGCAGTTTCCTCCCAGGACAGACTAGCACAGATACGCAGTATTTT. It encodes CASSFLPGQTSTDTQYF.

The V and J genes are TRBV7-3 and TRBJ2-3; D is possibly TRBD1 (5 bases). The CDR3 has 13 residues. CDR1 SGHTA and CDR2 FQGTGA come from the germline V gene. Trimming took off 2 bases at V and 3 bases at J, with 6 bases between the two ends. The CDR3 DNA sequence: TGTGCCAGCAGCTTATCAGGGACAGATACGCAGTATTTT. Encoded protein: CASSLSGTDTQYF. Complete variable domain (other parts from reference TRBV7-3 and TRBJ2-3): GAGVSQTPSNKVTEKGKYVELRCDPISGHTALYWYRQSLGQGPEFLIYFQGTGAADDSGLPNDRFFAVRPEGSVSTLKIQRTERGDSAVYLCASSLSGTDTQYFGPGTRLTVL.

The V and J genes are TRBV18 and TRBJ1-1, with unresolved D. CDR1 and CDR2 from the germline V gene are KGHSH and LQKENI. The V end lost 5 bases, the J end lost 5 bases, and 15 bases lay between the germline ends. The CDR3 is 14 residues long. The CDR3 DNA is TGTGCCAGCTCATCACGAGGGTTAGGAACTGAAGCTTTCTTT. It translates to CASSSRGLGTEAFF.

The V call is TRBV6-6, the J call TRBJ1-3; 7 bases match TRBD1. V trimming: 4 bases; J trimming: 2 bases; junction bases outside the gene matches: 5. The CDR3 is made up of 15 amino acids. Per the germline V gene, CDR1 is MNHNY and CDR2 is SVGAGI (reference sequence). Here the CDR3 reads CASSSPTGAGNTIYF. CDR3 DNA: TGTGCCAGCAGTTCCCCTACAGGGGCTGGAAACACCATATATTTT.

This chain uses TRBV7-9 with TRBJ2-7; D may be TRBD2 (6 bases). Germline V gene sequence: CDR1 SEHNR, CDR2 FQNEAQ (reference sequence). This CDR3 contains 11 residues. The germline V and J ends were trimmed by 10 bases and 1 base, with 8 bases remaining between them. CDR3: CATGVSYEQYF. The DNA of the CDR3 is TGTGCCACGGGGGTGTCCTACGAGCAGTACTTC.

This sequence joins TRBV6-1 and TRBJ1-6, with a weak D call TRBD1 (6 bases). V lost 3 bases to trimming and J lost 7 bases, with 13 bases between them. CDR3 length equals 15 residues. Germline-derived CDR1 and CDR2 are MNHNS and SASEGT. In nucleotides, the CDR3 is TGTGCCAGCAGTGATATGCGCAGGGGAAATTCACCCCTCCACTTT. This gives the protein CASSDMRRGNSPLHF.

The chain links TRBV5-6 to TRBJ1-2, with 7 bases fitting TRBD1. This CDR3 has 13 amino acids. From germline, CDR1 is SGHDT and CDR2 YYEEEE. Trimming cost V 4 bases and J 4 bases; bases outside gene matches: 4. In DNA, the CDR3 is TGTGCCAGCAGCCCCGGGACAGTCTATGGCTACACCTTC. Its translation: CASSPGTVYGYTF.

The DNA for the CDR3 is TGTGCCATCAGTGATATTATACAGGACAGTCCCTACGAGCAGTACTTC. Residues: CAISDIIQDSPYEQYF. The rearrangement joins TRBV10-3 to TRBJ2-7; a weak D match, TRBD1 (6 bases). With 3 bases removed from V and 2 bases from J, the gap between germline ends came to 17 bases. The CDR3 loop spans 16 amino acids. Looked up from germline, CDR1 is ENHRY and CDR2 is SYGVKD.

Only a few counts were recorded for this clone. The J gene is TRBJ1-5, the V gene TRBV4-2; no firm D call. V was trimmed by 1 base and J by 0 bases, leaving 19 bases between them. CDR1 LGHNA and CDR2 YNFKEQ come from the germline V gene. CDR3 length equals 19 residues. This CDR3 is CASSQGSGPALYSNQPQHF. CDR3 nucleotides: TGTGCCAGCAGCCAAGGAAGCGGACCGGCCTTATATAGCAATCAGCCCCAGCATTTT.

The chain links TRBV7-2 to TRBJ2-7; a possible D gene is TRBD1 (5 bases). Germline V lookup: CDR1 SGHTA, CDR2 FQGNSA. The CDR3 has 14 amino acids. V was cut by 2 bases and J by 3 bases, with 11 bases left in between. CDR3 sequence: CASSLSDRVYEQYF. The CDR3 nucleotides are TGTGCCAGCAGCTTAAGTGACAGAGTCTACGAGCAGTACTTC.

The chain joins TRBV4-1 to TRBJ2-3; D uncertain. V was cut by 1 base and J by 3 bases, with 2 bases left in between. The CDR3 is made up of 12 amino acids. CDR1 and CDR2 from the germline V gene are MGHRA and YSYEKL. The CDR3 sequence: CASSQVTDTQYF. CDR3 nucleotides: TGCGCCAGCAGCCAAGTAACAGATACGCAGTATTTT.